The entry below describes one T cell receptor (beta chain). These data originate in a study of T cell changes during pregnancy in multiple sclerosis. Only in-frame clones appear in the TCRdb table, and some are missing; sequencing was by immunoSEQ multiplex PCR. The table shows about 98,000 clones, with 92% occurring only once. The V end was cut by 4 bases, the J end by 8 bases, with 11 bases between. Per the germline V gene, CDR1 is KGHSH and CDR2 is LQKENI. The CDR3 covers 12 residues. The chain recombines TRBV18 with TRBJ1-1, with D possibly being TRBD1 (6 bases). This clonotype was obtained from a female donor in good health, enrolled as a control in a pregnancy study. Specimen: peripheral blood, collected after pregnancy. The CDR3 loop reads CASSQRGGEAFF. DNA for the CDR3: TGTGCCAGCTCACAAAGGGGGGGAGAAGCTTTCTTT.